Listed here are 23 T cell receptor beta chains from one sample, sequenced in a study of blood T cells in healthy people across ages. Combining a sample-barcoded 5' primer with a J-beta primer mix, a second PCR ran for about 6 to 12 cycles. TCRdb re-called the 5' RACE reads with MiXCR, one entry per CDR3 protein. The sample has about 780,000 distinct CDR3 sequences, about 47% seen once; the top ten hold roughly 18%. The sequenced sample was blood. Receptors were obtained from a man older than 75 in good health.

The genes are TRBV12-3 or TRBV12-4 and TRBJ2-4, with 13 bases aligning to TRBD2. After removal of 4 bases from V and 13 bases from J, the junction contained 13 bases not matched to a gene. This CDR3 spans 16 amino acids. CDR3 coding DNA: TGTGCCAGCAGTTACCGGACTAGCGGGAGCTACAATGAGCAGTACTTC. Translation gives CASSYRTSGSYNEQYF.

This clonotype was detected many times. The chain carries TRBV10-3 and TRBJ2-7, with D possibly TRBD2 on 5 matching bases. Germline lookup yields CDR1 ENHRY and CDR2 SYGVKD. V was pared by 4 bases and J by 0 bases, with 13 bases between. This CDR3 is 15 amino acids long. The CDR3 coding sequence is TGTGCCATCAGTGCGGAGCGGCCCAGCTCCTACGAGCAGTACTTC. This translates into CAISAERPSSYEQYF.

The table lists this clonotype with a count of one. The CDR3 nucleotides read TGCAGTGCTGTTAGACAGGCAGTCGAGCAGTACTTC. Translation gives CSAVRQAVEQYF. The gene calls are TRBV20-1 and TRBJ2-7; D possibly corresponds to TRBD1 (6 bases). V shed 5 bases and J shed 6 bases, with 14 bases lying between them. CDR3 size: 12 residues. CDR1 is DFQATT, CDR2 SNEGSKA, per germline (reference sequence).

The chain recombines TRBV12-3 or TRBV12-4 with TRBJ2-7, with D perhaps matching TRBD1 (5 bases). The CDR3 sequence is 14 residues long. Trimming removed 5 bases at V and 10 bases at J, with 21 bases between. The CDR3 bases are TGTGCCAGCAGTCCAAACAGGCTGGGGCGGTCCCAGTACTTC. As protein: CASSPNRLGRSQYF.

The chain recombines TRBV25-1 with TRBJ2-3; D possibly corresponds to TRBD2 (5 bases). There are 15 residues in the CDR3. Trimming cost V 4 bases and J 0 bases, with 11 bases left between them. CDR1 is MGHDK, CDR2 SYGVNS, per germline. CDR3 residues: CASSGRGLSTDTQYF. CDR3 DNA sequence: TGTGCCAGCAGTGGACGGGGTTTAAGCACAGATACGCAGTATTTT. The complete variable domain, with remaining parts taken from reference TRBV25-1 and TRBJ2-3, reads EADIYQTPRYLVIGTGKKITLECSQTMGHDKMYWYQQDPGMELHLIHYSYGVNSTEKGDLSSESTVSRIRTEHFPLTLESARPSHTSQYLCASSGRGLSTDTQYFGPGTRLTVL.

This clonotype occurred many times. The chain joins TRBV7-2 to TRBJ1-2; 8 bases align to TRBD1. This CDR3 comprises 14 residues. Germline CDR1 and CDR2: SGHTA and FQGNSA. V trimming: 5 bases; J trimming: 7 bases; junction bases outside the gene matches: 9. The CDR3 nucleotides are TGTGCCAGCAGCGGACAGGGAGGGCCTGGTGGCTACACCTTC. Translating it yields CASSGQGGPGGYTF.

The rearrangement joins TRBV6-1 to TRBJ2-3; 8 bases line up with TRBD2. J was trimmed by 3 bases and V by 8 bases; bases with no gene match: 7. Germline CDR1 reads MNHNS; CDR2 reads SASEGT. This CDR3 spans 14 amino acids. The CDR3 spells CASRATSGTDTQYF. The DNA of the CDR3 is TGTGCCAGCCGGGCAACTAGCGGTACAGATACGCAGTATTTT.

The chain links TRBV12-3 or TRBV12-4 to TRBJ1-2; 7 bases align to TRBD1. V gave up 5 bases and J gave up 2 bases; unmatched junction bases: 5. The CDR3 runs to 14 residues. The CDR3: CASSPQTGNYGYTF. In DNA form, the CDR3 reads TGTGCCAGCAGTCCACAGACAGGGAACTATGGCTACACCTTC.

This clonotype was observed a few times. The chain recombines TRBV11-2 with TRBJ2-4; TRBD2 aligns across 11 bases. Germline V CDR1 and CDR2: SGHAT, FQNNGV. The CDR3 length is 16 residues. V lost 5 bases to trimming and J lost 6 bases; unmatched junction nucleotides: 9. The CDR3 region is CASSLYLAGGGNIQYF. The CDR3 DNA sequence: TGTGCCAGCAGCCTTTATTTAGCGGGAGGGGGAAACATTCAGTACTTC. The full variable domain, rest sourced from reference TRBV11-2 and TRBJ2-4, is EAGVAQSPRYKIIEKRQSVAFWCNPISGHATLYWYQQILGQGPKLLIQFQNNGVVDDSQLPKDRFSAERLKGVDSTLKIQPAKLEDSAVYLCASSLYLAGGGNIQYFGAGTRLSVL.

This clonotype appeared a single time. The chain uses TRBV5-6 and TRBJ2-6, with D unclear. The length of the CDR3 is 18 residues. CDR1 and CDR2 from the germline V gene are SGHDT and YYEEEE. Trimming took off 1 base at V and 4 bases at J, with 18 bases between the two ends. CDR3 DNA sequence: TGTGCCAGCAGCTTGTTGGAGCACACGGTATCCGGGGCCAACGTCCTGACTTTC. Translation gives CASSLLEHTVSGANVLTF.

Remarks on this clonotype: The junction departs from germline at one end; a sequencing error may be responsible. The J gene is TRBJ2-1, the V gene TRBV7-2; TRBD2 agrees at 8 bases. Germline V CDR1 and CDR2: SGHTA, FQGNSA. There are 16 residues in the CDR3. CDR3 sequence (DNA): TGTGCCCGCAGCTTGATCAGCGGGAGCGCCGGATATGAGCAGTTCTTC. Residues: CARSLISGSAGYEQFF.

This clonotype was counted between two and nine times. This chain links TRBV27 with TRBJ2-5; D is unresolved. This CDR3 is 14 amino acids long. Germline loops: CDR1 MNHEY, CDR2 SMNVEV (reference sequence). V was clipped by 4 bases and J by 11 bases, with 20 bases between them. The CDR3 loop is CASSSPSSERLQYF. The CDR3 coding sequence is TGTGCCAGCAGTTCCCCTAGTAGTGAAAGATTACAGTACTTC.

This clonotype has more than one count but fewer than ten. The chain employs TRBV6-5 and TRBJ2-2; D is undetermined. The V and J ends lost 5 bases and 8 bases respectively, with 9 bases between them. The CDR3 loop spans 12 amino acids. CDR1 and CDR2 from the germline V gene are MNHEY and SVGAGI. The CDR3 protein is CASSQARGELFF. DNA for the CDR3: TGTGCCAGCAGTCAAGCAAGGGGGGAGCTGTTTTTT.

There are many counts of this clonotype. V gene TRBV7-8 combines with J gene TRBJ2-7; weak D call: TRBD2 (5 bases). The CDR3 sequence is 11 residues long. The V and J ends lost 8 bases and 4 bases respectively, with 9 bases between them. Germline V gene sequence: CDR1 SGHVS, CDR2 FQNEAQ. In DNA form, the CDR3 reads TGTGCCAGCTTCGGAGGATACGAGCAGTACTTC. It encodes CASFGGYEQYF.

The chain uses TRBV2 and TRBJ2-1; TRBD2 matches at 10 bases. Germline values: CDR1 SNHLY, CDR2 FYNNEI. With V trimmed by 7 bases and J by 7 bases, 7 bases remained unmatched. The length of the CDR3 is 14 residues. The CDR3 loop reads CASTRTSGQNEQFF. The CDR3 region has the DNA TGTGCCAGCACAAGGACTAGCGGTCAAAATGAGCAGTTCTTC. Complete variable domain (other parts from reference TRBV2 and TRBJ2-1): EPEVTQTPSHQVTQMGQEVILRCVPISNHLYFYWYRQILGQKVEFLVSFYNNEISEKSEIFDDQFSVERPDGSNFTLKIRSTKLEDSAMYFCASTRTSGQNEQFFGPGTRLTVL.

The count of this clonotype is one. A junction end diverges from the germline sequence, so it may reflect a read error. The gene calls are TRBV25-1 and TRBJ2-1; 7 nucleotides agree with TRBD1. From germline, CDR1 is MGHDK and CDR2 SYGVNS. The CDR3 consists of 13 residues. CDR3: CACSEEGANEQFF. CDR3 bases: TGTGCCTGCAGTGAAGAGGGGGCCAATGAGCAGTTCTTC.

This clonotype occurred many times. The chain has TRBV20-1 and TRBJ2-1, with TRBD2 as a possible D gene (5 bases). This CDR3 comprises 14 residues. Germline values: CDR1 DFQATT, CDR2 SNEGSKA (reference sequence). The V end was cut by 6 bases, the J end by 2 bases, with 14 bases between. Written as DNA, the CDR3 is TGCAGTGCGGGCGGCGGGCAGGCCTACAATGAGCAGTTCTTC. As protein: CSAGGGQAYNEQFF.

This clonotype was counted between two and nine times. The chain joins TRBV3-1 to TRBJ2-7; TRBD2 aligns across 9 bases. The CDR3 runs to 15 residues. Germline V lookup: CDR1 LGHDT, CDR2 YNNKEL (reference sequence). Trimming cost V 1 base and J 2 bases; bases outside gene matches: 3. CDR3 protein: CASSQGSGSAYEQYF. The CDR3 coding sequence is TGTGCCAGCAGCCAAGGTAGCGGGAGCGCCTACGAGCAGTACTTC.

In its sample, this clonotype was seen a few times. The chain carries TRBV7-2 and TRBJ1-6; D not resolved. The ends were cut back, 4 bases at V and 0 bases at J, with 13 bases in the middle. Per germline, CDR1 SGHTA and CDR2 FQGNSA. The CDR3 runs 17 residues. CDR3 protein: CASSSTAGSSYNSPLHF. The CDR3 DNA follows: TGTGCCAGCAGCTCCACCGCGGGAAGCTCCTATAATTCACCCCTCCACTTT.

There are many counts of this clonotype. The chain combines TRBV12-3 or TRBV12-4 with TRBJ2-1; possible D gene TRBD2, 5 bases. V was shortened by 3 bases and J by 1 base, with 13 bases between the two germline ends. The CDR3 covers 16 residues. CDR3 region: CASSFGVAQSYNEQFF. Here the CDR3 DNA reads TGTGCCAGCAGTTTTGGGGTAGCGCAGTCCTACAATGAGCAGTTCTTC.

The chain joins TRBV20-1 to TRBJ2-5; TRBD1 agrees at 7 bases. Germline V gene sequence: CDR1 DFQATT, CDR2 SNEGSKA (reference sequence). J was trimmed by 11 bases and V by 3 bases; bases with no gene match: 15. CDR3 size: 14 residues. The CDR3 region is CSARDGTAASEQYF. DNA of the CDR3: TGCAGTGCTAGGGACGGGACAGCCGCCTCTGAGCAGTACTTC.

This clonotype was seen more than once but under ten times. This chain connects TRBV19 to TRBJ2-4; the D call may be TRBD1 or TRBD2 (5 bases each). Germline-derived CDR1 and CDR2 are LNHDA and SQIVND (reference sequence). This CDR3 comprises 15 residues. With 2 bases removed from V and 7 bases from J, the gap between germline ends came to 15 bases. For the CDR3, the DNA is TGTGCCAGTAGTATAAGAGGGCAGGGAGACAACATTCAGTACTTC. It yields the protein CASSIRGQGDNIQYF.

The chain employs TRBV7-2 and TRBJ2-3; D remains unclear. Trimming took 8 bases from V and 3 from J, leaving 12 bases between them. The CDR3 contains 13 residues. Germline V gene sequence: CDR1 SGHTA, CDR2 FQGNSA. The CDR3 nucleotides are TGTGCCAGCGGCCGTGCGCCAACAGATACGCAGTATTTT. Translating gives CASGRAPTDTQYF.